These T cell receptor beta chains were read from a single sample in a study of blood T cell repertoires in COVID-19. The data were produced by immunoSEQ multiplex PCR, yet TCRdb's version contains in-frame clones alone and is incomplete. Of some 220,000 clones listed, approximately 82% were seen once; the top ten hold 9.7%. Source material: peripheral blood. These receptors were collected from a man aged 45 to 65 with active or convalescent COVID-19. Both conserved end residues are part of each CDR3.

TRBV9	TRBJ1-1	CASSVTGVGGTEAFF
TRBV9	TRBJ1-6	CASSVGQGNSPLHF
TRBV14	TRBJ1-2	CASSVQGRRNYGYTF
TRBV7-2	TRBJ2-1	CASSLEIHPYNEQFF
TRBV5-1	TRBJ2-5	CASSRGTGVQETQYF
TRBV7-2	TRBJ1-2	CASSLTADRSYGYTF
TRBV19	TRBJ2-3	CASSTPLGGSTDTQYF
TRBV5-1	TRBJ2-1	CASSPRPGQINEQFF
TRBV21-1	TRBJ1-1	CASSNIAAQAFF
TRBV5-4	TRBJ2-5	CASSPGTSGGVVKTQYF
TRBV9	TRBJ1-5	CASSPTGHDNQPQHF
TRBV29-1	TRBJ1-1	CSVDRGTGTEAFF
TRBV20-1	TRBJ1-4	CSASTGATEKLFF
TRBV10-3	TRBJ2-1	CAISAAGEGNEQFF
TRBV5-1	TRBJ2-1	CASSLGTSGNEQFF
TRBV10-2	TRBJ1-6	CASSGTGGNSPLHF
TRBV6-2/TRBV6-3	TRBJ1-2	CASIPRRQNYGYTF
TRBV28	TRBJ2-1	CASSLMGANNEQFF
TRBV27	TRBJ2-1	CASSSSAGFYNEQFF
TRBV13	TRBJ1-1	CASSELRVGAEAFF
TRBV28	TRBJ1-5	CASRSDSYQPQHF
TRBV6-5	TRBJ2-4	CASSYSLDIGNIQYF
TRBV5-1	TRBJ2-1	CASSLTSGIFSYNEQFF
TRBV4-3	TRBJ2-7	CASSQDRLAFLYEQYF
TRBV7-8	TRBJ2-1	CASSLGLAGAEQFF
TRBV5-1	TRBJ1-1	CASTPMTEDEAFF
TRBV3-1/TRBV3-2	TRBJ1-2	CASSQDRTGGCYGYTF
TRBV10-3	TRBJ1-6	CAISEYRGNSPLHF
TRBV7-9	TRBJ2-3	CASSSPGTGSTDTQYF
TRBV7-8	TRBJ2-5	CASSILAGLFQETQYF
TRBV6-5	TRBJ1-2	CASSYEYRGAGGYTF
TRBV9	TRBJ2-4	CASSPRTSGGIIQYF
TRBV2	TRBJ2-5	CASSEGSGAQETQYF
TRBV5-1	TRBJ2-5	CASSQTDRGETQYF
TRBV5-1	TRBJ2-5	CASSFTSGLTETQYF
TRBV7-3	TRBJ2-2	CASSFSGGTGELFF
TRBV7-7	TRBJ1-4	CASRRTGTIATNEKLFF
TRBV19	TRBJ2-5	CASSIGTSGGARETQYF
TRBV7-2	TRBJ1-1	CASSLKPLNTEAFF
TRBV5-4	TRBJ2-1	CASSSPTPLAGGIYNEQFF
TRBV6-5	TRBJ2-2	CASSYKSTGELFF
TRBV27	TRBJ2-3	CASSTLTSGRILDTQYF
TRBV7-9	TRBJ2-7	CASSHTGAGNEQYF
TRBV5-4	TRBJ1-6	CASSRDRADDSPLHF
TRBV7-8	TRBJ2-7	CASSFGTSVSWEQYF
TRBV9	TRBJ2-2	CASSPYYLTGELFF
TRBV9	TRBJ2-5	CASSVGSGRTETQYF
TRBV5-6	TRBJ2-7	CASSPSDRGFYEQYF
TRBV14	TRBJ1-1	CASSQAVTGTEAFF
TRBV13	TRBJ2-1	CASIYLKREGYNEQFF
TRBV2	TRBJ2-3	CASTPSGQEFTDTQYF
TRBV10-1	TRBJ2-1	CASRSRAERAAGEQFF
TRBV7-2	TRBJ2-1	CASSLVRSSGGQNEQFF
TRBV10-3	TRBJ1-2	CAITPDKLGGYTF
TRBV27	TRBJ2-1	CASKRSLAGSYNEQFF
TRBV2	TRBJ2-7	CASNPAGYEQYF
TRBV7-9	TRBJ2-1	CASSSLGLAGSEQFF
TRBV5-1	TRBJ2-2	CASRDPSEATGELFF
TRBV27	TRBJ2-1	CASSLGLINEQFF